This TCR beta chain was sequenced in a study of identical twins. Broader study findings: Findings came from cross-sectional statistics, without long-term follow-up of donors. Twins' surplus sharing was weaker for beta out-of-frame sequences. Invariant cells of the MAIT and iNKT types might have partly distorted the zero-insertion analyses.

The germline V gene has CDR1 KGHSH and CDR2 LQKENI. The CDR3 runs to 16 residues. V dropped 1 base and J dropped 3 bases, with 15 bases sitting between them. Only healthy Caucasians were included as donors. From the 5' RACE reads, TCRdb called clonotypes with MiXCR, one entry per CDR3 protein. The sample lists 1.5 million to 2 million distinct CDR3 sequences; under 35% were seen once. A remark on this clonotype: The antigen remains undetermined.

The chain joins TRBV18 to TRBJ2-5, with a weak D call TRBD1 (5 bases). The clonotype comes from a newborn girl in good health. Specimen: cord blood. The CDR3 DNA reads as TGTGCCAGCTCACCACGTCTGGCCAAAGGGGAAGAGACCCAGTACTTC. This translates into CASSPRLAKGEETQYF.